This section outlines one T cell receptor (beta chain) sequence together with its context. Antigen: not known. These data originate in a study of immune cell composition in non-small cell lung cancer. Overall study findings and caveats: Lung squamous cell carcinoma tumours had significantly higher top 10 clone scores and productive clonality than lung adenocarcinoma.

Trimming left V 3 bases short and J 0 bases short, with 19 bases between. Germline CDR1 is MNHEY and CDR2 is SMNVEV (reference sequence). The CDR3 has 18 residues. The assay was immunoSEQ multiplex PCR, and TCRdb's table has in-frame clones only and misses some. The data show around 10,000 clones, roughly 60% seen once. V and J are TRBV27 and TRBJ2-3; maybe TRBD1 (6 bases). Sequences were obtained from lung tumor tissue. The receptor comes from a human donor with non-small cell lung cancer. CDR3 DNA sequence: TGTGCCAGCAGTTTCTATTTTGCAGGGGTCGCTAGCACAGATACGCAGTATTTT. It is translated as CASSFYFAGVASTDTQYF.